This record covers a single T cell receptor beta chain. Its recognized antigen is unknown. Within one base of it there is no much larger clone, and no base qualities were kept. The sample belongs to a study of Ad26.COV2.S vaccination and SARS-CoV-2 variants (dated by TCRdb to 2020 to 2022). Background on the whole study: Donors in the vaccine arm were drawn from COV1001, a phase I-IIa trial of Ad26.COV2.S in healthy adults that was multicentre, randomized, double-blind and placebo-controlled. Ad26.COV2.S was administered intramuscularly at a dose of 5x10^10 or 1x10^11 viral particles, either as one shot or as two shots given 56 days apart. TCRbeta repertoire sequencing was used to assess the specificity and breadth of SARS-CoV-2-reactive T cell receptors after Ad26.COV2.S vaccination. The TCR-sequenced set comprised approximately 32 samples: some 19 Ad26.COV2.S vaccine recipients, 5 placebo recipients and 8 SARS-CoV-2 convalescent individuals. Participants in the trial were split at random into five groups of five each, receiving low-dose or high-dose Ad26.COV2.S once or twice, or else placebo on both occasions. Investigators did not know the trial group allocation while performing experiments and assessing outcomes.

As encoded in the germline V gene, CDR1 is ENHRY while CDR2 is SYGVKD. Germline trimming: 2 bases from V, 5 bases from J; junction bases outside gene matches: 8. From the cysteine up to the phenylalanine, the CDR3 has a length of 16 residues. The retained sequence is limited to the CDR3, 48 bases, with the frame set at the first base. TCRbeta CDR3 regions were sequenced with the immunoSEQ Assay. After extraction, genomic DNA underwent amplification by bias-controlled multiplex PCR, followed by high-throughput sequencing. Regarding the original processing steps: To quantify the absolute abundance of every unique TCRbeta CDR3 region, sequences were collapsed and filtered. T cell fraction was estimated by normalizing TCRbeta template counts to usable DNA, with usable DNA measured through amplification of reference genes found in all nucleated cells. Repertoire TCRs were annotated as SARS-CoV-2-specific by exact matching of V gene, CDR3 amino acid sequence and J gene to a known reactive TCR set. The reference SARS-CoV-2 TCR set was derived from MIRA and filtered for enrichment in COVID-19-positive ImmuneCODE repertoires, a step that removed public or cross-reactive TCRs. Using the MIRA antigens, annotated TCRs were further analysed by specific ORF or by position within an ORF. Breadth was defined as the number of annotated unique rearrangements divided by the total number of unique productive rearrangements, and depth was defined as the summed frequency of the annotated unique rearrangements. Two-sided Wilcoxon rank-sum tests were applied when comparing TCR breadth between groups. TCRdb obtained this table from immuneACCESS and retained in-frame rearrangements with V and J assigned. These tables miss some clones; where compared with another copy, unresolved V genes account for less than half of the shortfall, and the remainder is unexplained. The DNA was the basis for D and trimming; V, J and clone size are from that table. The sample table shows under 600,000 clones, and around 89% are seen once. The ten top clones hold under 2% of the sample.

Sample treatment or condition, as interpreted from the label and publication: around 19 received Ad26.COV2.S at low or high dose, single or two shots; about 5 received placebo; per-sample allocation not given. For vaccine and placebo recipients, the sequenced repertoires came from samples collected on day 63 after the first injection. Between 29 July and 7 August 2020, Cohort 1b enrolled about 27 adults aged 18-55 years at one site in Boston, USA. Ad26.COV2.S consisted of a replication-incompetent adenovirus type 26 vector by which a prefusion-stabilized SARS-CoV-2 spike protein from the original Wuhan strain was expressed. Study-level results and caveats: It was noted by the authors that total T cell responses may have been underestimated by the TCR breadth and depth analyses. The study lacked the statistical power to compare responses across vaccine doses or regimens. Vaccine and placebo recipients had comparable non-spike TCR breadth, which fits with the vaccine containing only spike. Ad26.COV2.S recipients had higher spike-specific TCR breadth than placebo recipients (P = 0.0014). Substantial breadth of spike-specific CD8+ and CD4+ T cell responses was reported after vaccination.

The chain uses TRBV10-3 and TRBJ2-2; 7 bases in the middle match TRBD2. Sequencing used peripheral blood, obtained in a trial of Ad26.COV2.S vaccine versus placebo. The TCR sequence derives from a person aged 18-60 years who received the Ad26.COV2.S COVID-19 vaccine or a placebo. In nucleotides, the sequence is TGTGCCATCAGTGAGACCGGGACTAAACCGACCGGGGAGCTGTTTTTT. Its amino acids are CAISETGTKPTGELFF.